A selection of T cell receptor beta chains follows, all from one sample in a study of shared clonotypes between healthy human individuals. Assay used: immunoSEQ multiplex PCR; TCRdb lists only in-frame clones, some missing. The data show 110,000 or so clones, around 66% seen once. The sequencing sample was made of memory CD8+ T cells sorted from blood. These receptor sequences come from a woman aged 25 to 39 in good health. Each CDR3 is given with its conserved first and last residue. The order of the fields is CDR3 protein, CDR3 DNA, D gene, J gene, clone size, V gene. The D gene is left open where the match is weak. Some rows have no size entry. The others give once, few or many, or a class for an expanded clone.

CATSRDYWSSYEQYF	TGTGCCACCAGCAGAGATTATTGGAGCTCCTACGAGCAGTACTTC	-	TRBJ2-7	-	TRBV15
CASKATDQPQHF	TGTGCCAGCAAGGCGACCGATCAGCCCCAGCATTTT	-	TRBJ1-5	-	TRBV2
CSVYVAVNTGELFF	TGCAGCGTTTACGTAGCGGTGAACACCGGGGAGCTGTTTTTT	-	TRBJ2-2	-	TRBV29-1
CAISESGTASYEQYF	TGTGCCATCAGTGAGTCTGGGACAGCCTCCTACGAGCAGTACTTC	TRBD1	TRBJ2-7	-	TRBV10-3
CASTTLDGGNTIYF	TGTGCCAGCACCACCCTCGATGGGGGAAACACCATATATTTT	-	TRBJ1-3	-	TRBV28
CASSTQSGTPAGYTF	TGTGCCAGCAGCACCCAATCCGGGACCCCAGCCGGCTACACCTTC	-	TRBJ1-2	-	TRBV14
CARRFPGQGPQHGYTF	TGTGCCAGACGATTCCCGGGACAGGGTCCCCAGCATGGCTACACCTTC	TRBD1	TRBJ1-2	-	TRBV2
CASNNHREYETYGYTF	TGTGCCAGCAACAATCATAGAGAGTACGAGACCTATGGCTACACCTTC	-	TRBJ1-2	-	TRBV5-2
CASRDGGPNTEAFF	TGTGCCAGCAGGGATGGGGGTCCGAACACTGAAGCTTTCTTT	-	TRBJ1-1	once	TRBV5-2
CAWSKEYQETQYF	TGTGCCTGGAGTAAGGAGTACCAAGAGACCCAGTACTTC	-	TRBJ2-5	-	TRBV30
CASSLGEWGVGTEAFF	TGTGCCAGCAGCTTAGGGGAATGGGGTGTGGGGACTGAAGCTTTCTTT	-	TRBJ1-1	many	TRBV11-2
CASSWDRGSYNEQFF	TGTGCCAGCAGCTGGGACAGGGGCTCCTACAATGAGCAGTTCTTC	TRBD1	TRBJ2-1	-	TRBV7-1